The 18 T cell receptor beta chains given below trace back to one sample, sequenced in a study of cytomegalovirus exposure and HLA in healthy donors. The PCR was carried out with 60 Vbeta primers and 13 Jbeta primers. The assay was immunoSEQ multiplex PCR, and TCRdb's table has in-frame clones only and misses some. The repertoire holds under 200,000 clones, with roughly 80% as singletons. Sequenced: PBMCs. The receptors were sampled from a woman aged 45-60 years in good health and CMV-seronegative.

The chain recombines TRBV25-1 with TRBJ2-3; D might be TRBD2 (5 bases). The CDR3 contains 15 residues. V lost 3 bases and J lost 0, with 10 bases in between. Per germline, CDR1 MGHDK and CDR2 SYGVNS. In DNA form, the CDR3 reads TGTGCCAGCAGTGACGAGCGGATTAGCACAGATACGCAGTATTTT. Its protein is CASSDERISTDTQYF.

V usage is TRBV6-7 and J usage is TRBJ1-5; D possibly corresponds to TRBD1 (5 bases). TRBV6-7 is filed as an ORF, its function uncertain. This CDR3 spans 17 amino acids. V was cut by 2 bases and J by 3 bases, with 17 bases left in between. The CDR3 region is CASSYLDRQEHNQPQHF. In DNA, the CDR3 is TGTGCCAGCAGTTACCTCGACAGACAAGAACACAATCAGCCCCAGCATTTT.

This chain connects TRBV11-3 to TRBJ2-7, with D tentatively TRBD2 (5 bases). The germline gives CDR1 SGHNT, CDR2 YENEEA. This CDR3 region has 14 residues. Between the trimmed V and J ends, which lost 0 bases and 6 bases, there was a span of 12 bases. The CDR3 loop reads CASSLESGSTEQYF. DNA for the CDR3: TGTGCCAGCAGCTTAGAATCGGGGTCGACCGAGCAGTACTTC.

The chain couples TRBV29-1 to TRBJ2-7; perhaps TRBD1 as D (6 bases). Per germline, CDR1 SQVTM and CDR2 ANQGSEA. V lost 6 bases, J lost 0 bases, and 12 bases lay in between. The CDR3 runs to 13 residues. This CDR3 reads CSVAGVSSYEQYF. The CDR3 DNA sequence: TGCAGCGTCGCAGGGGTTAGCTCCTACGAGCAGTACTTC.

The chain has TRBV19 and TRBJ2-7; 9 nucleotides line up with TRBD1. CDR3 length equals 15 residues. V trimming: 5 bases; J trimming: 0 bases; junction bases outside the gene matches: 5. Germline CDR1 and CDR2: LNHDA and SQIVND (reference sequence). CDR3 residues: CASSLGDRDSYEQYF. The DNA of the CDR3 is TGTGCCAGTAGTTTAGGGGACAGGGACTCCTACGAGCAGTACTTC.

The rearrangement joins TRBV7-2 to TRBJ1-2; 8 nucleotides agree with TRBD1. Germline V CDR1 and CDR2: SGHTA, FQGNSA. The CDR3 has 14 amino acids. V was pared by 5 bases and J by 4 bases, with 6 bases of the junction left unmatched. The DNA of the CDR3 is TGTGCCAGCAGCCCCCACGGGACAGGCTATGGCTACACCTTC. It translates to CASSPHGTGYGYTF.

The table lists this clone with a few counts. This rearrangement joins TRBV19 to TRBJ1-4, with 7 bases that match TRBD1. The CDR3 totals 14 residues. CDR1 is LNHDA, CDR2 SQIVND, per germline (reference sequence). The V segment lost 5 bases and the J segment 14 bases; nucleotides outside the gene matches: 14. The CDR3 bases are TGTGCCAGTAGTGACACCGGGACAGCTAATGGTCTGTTTTTT. Its translation: CASSDTGTANGLFF.

The chain is built from TRBV6-5 and TRBJ2-7, with D possibly TRBD2 on 6 matching bases. Trimming removed 6 bases at V and 7 bases at J, with 22 bases between. Germline values: CDR1 MNHEY, CDR2 SVGAGI. This CDR3 region has 15 residues. CDR3 DNA: TGTGCCAGCAGCCCCCGTCCGTCGCGGGAAGAAGAGCAGTACTTC. It yields the protein CASSPRPSREEEQYF.

The rearrangement links TRBV2 to TRBJ2-3, with 9 bases matching TRBD1. The CDR3 consists of 15 residues. CDR1 is SNHLY, CDR2 FYNNEI, per germline. Trimming cost V 9 bases and J 3 bases; bases outside gene matches: 10. The CDR3 sequence: CASTQQGAQTDTQYF. CDR3 nucleotides: TGTGCCAGTACTCAACAGGGGGCGCAGACAGATACGCAGTATTTT.

The chain uses TRBV11-1 and TRBJ2-5, with a tentative D call TRBD1 (5 bases). With the DNA end fitting TRBJ2-7 better, the J assignment may be wrong. Germline V gene data show CDR1 as SGHAT and CDR2 as FQDESV (reference sequence). The CDR3 runs 14 residues. The CDR3 DNA reads as TGTGCCAGCAGCTCCTCACAGGCTTCCTACGAGCAGTACTTC. Translating gives CASSSSQASYEQYF.

The V and J genes are TRBV4-2 and TRBJ2-1; 8 positions match TRBD2. The CDR3 contains 15 residues. V trimming: 5 bases; J trimming: 5 bases; junction bases outside the gene matches: 8. CDR1 and CDR2 from the germline V gene are LGHNA and YNFKEQ. CDR3 amino acids: CASSNGLARNNEQFF. For the CDR3, the DNA is TGTGCCAGCAGCAACGGACTAGCCCGAAACAATGAGCAGTTCTTC.

V gene TRBV14 combines with J gene TRBJ1-2; D is unclear. Germline CDR1 is SGHDN and CDR2 is FVKESK. Trimming took 1 base from V and 2 from J, leaving 5 bases between them. The CDR3 has 13 residues. CDR3 sequence: CASSQGRNYGYTF. The CDR3 DNA reads as TGTGCCAGCAGCCAAGGGAGAAACTATGGCTACACCTTC.

The chain has TRBV11-3 and TRBJ2-1; perhaps TRBD1 as D (5 bases). From germline, CDR1 is SGHNT and CDR2 YENEEA. The CDR3 length is 15 residues. The V gene lost 5 bases and the J gene lost 7 bases, with 18 bases spanning the gap. The CDR3 spells CASSHGQRGLNEQFF. CDR3 bases: TGTGCCAGCAGCCACGGACAACGAGGCCTAAATGAGCAGTTCTTC.

The V gene is TRBV5-1, the J gene TRBJ1-1, with a possible D match to TRBD1 (5 bases). This CDR3 spans 12 amino acids. Trimming stripped 4 bases from V and 9 bases from J, with 13 bases between. Germline CDR1 reads SGHRS; CDR2 reads YFSETQ. DNA for the CDR3: TGCGCCAGCAGCGCATCAGGGTGGCAAGCTTTCTTT. Translation: CASSASGWQAFF.

J is TRBJ2-7 and V is TRBV29-1; 8 bases line up with TRBD1. The CDR3 is 12 amino acids. The germline V gene encodes CDR1 SQVTM and CDR2 ANQGSEA. The junction had 7 bases not matched to a gene; V was cut back by 6 bases and J by 6 bases. The CDR3 loop reads CSVRGQGGEQYF. CDR3 sequence (DNA): TGCAGCGTCAGGGGGCAGGGGGGCGAGCAGTACTTC.

The chain uses TRBV6-5 and TRBJ2-7; D might be TRBD2 (6 bases). Germline lookup yields CDR1 MNHEY and CDR2 SVGAGI. This CDR3 is 15 amino acids long. V dropped 4 bases and J dropped 0 bases, with 13 bases sitting between them. CDR3 sequence reads: CASSWRFGGSYEQYF. The CDR3 DNA is TGTGCCAGCAGTTGGCGGTTCGGGGGCTCCTACGAGCAGTACTTC.

V and J are TRBV11-2 and TRBJ1-3; D is unclear. Germline-derived CDR1 and CDR2 are SGHAT and FQNNGV. V shed 5 bases and J shed 1 base, with 15 bases lying between them. This CDR3 contains 16 residues. The CDR3 sequence is CASSRTLGGSGNTIYF. Written as DNA, the CDR3 is TGTGCCAGCAGCCGTACCTTGGGAGGGTCTGGAAACACCATATATTTT.

This rearrangement joins TRBV5-6 to TRBJ2-6; D is possibly TRBD1 (6 bases). CDR3 length equals 16 residues. V shed 4 bases and J shed 1 base, with 12 bases lying between them. CDR1 and CDR2 from the germline V gene are SGHDT and YYEEEE. CDR3 region: CASSSPTGSGANVLTF. The CDR3 DNA is TGTGCCAGCAGCAGCCCAACAGGGTCTGGGGCCAACGTCCTGACTTTC. The full variable domain, completed using reference TRBV5-6 and TRBJ2-6, is DAGVTQSPTHLIKTRGQQVTLRCSPKSGHDTVSWYQQALGQGPQFIFQYYEEEERQRGNFPDRFSGHQFPNYSSELNVNALLLGDSALYLCASSSPTGSGANVLTFGAGSRLTVL.